This T cell receptor (beta chain) is drawn from a study of cytomegalovirus exposure and HLA in healthy donors (dated by TCRdb to the late 2010s). Looking at the study overall: In an earlier analysis of 550 to 750 of the donors, about 260 Gb of sequence data and 95 million to 130 million unique TCR beta sequences from about 179 million T cells were reported. Roughly 320 gigabases of sequencing data and about 92 million unique TCR sequences made up an early release that covered some 640 HLA-typed donors. The genetic ancestry cluster associated with self-reported Caucasian donors included 81% of the roughly 390 genotyped donors. The study was designed to test whether signatures of past pathogen exposure could be identified by cataloging public T cell receptors. The study used immunosequencing to profile the T cell repertoires of 666 subjects and linked those repertoires to cytomegalovirus serostatus. In addition to the first cohort of 500 to 850 subjects, a separate validation cohort of 120 different subjects was used. The study combined high-throughput TCR immunosequencing, statistical association of individual TCRs with disease status, and machine learning to predict cytomegalovirus infection status. To study patterns of TCR occurrence, a later analysis re-analyzed previously published TCR beta repertoires from around 670 donors and added high-resolution HLA genotyping. The later analysis used no new phenotypic data to find candidate immune exposures, relying instead on TCR beta sequences and their occurrence across donors. In an earlier analysis of 587 of the donors, high-throughput TCR beta sequencing was used to judge whether each TCR beta V gene segment behaved as functional or pseudogenic. Donor age, sex, ethnicity and CMV serostatus were compiled alongside the repertoire data. In a later genetic analysis, genome-wide SNP genotypes for about three fifths of the roughly 670 donors were used, and that subset was treated as a discovery cohort. All discovery cohort repertoires had been generated using a single sequencing platform. HLA typing covered class I and class II loci at four-digit resolution. The number of donors typed differed by locus, with about 629-640 for A, B, C, DRB1 and DQB1, approximately 500 for DQA1, 600 to 610 for DPA1, and some 470 for DPB1. Five DR-DQ haplotypes were treated as single units for association and clustering because of strong linkage in the cohort. Among roughly 370 genotyped donors of the cohort, an average of about 240,000 unique TCR beta nucleotide sequences were sequenced per donor, roughly 20% of them non-productive. Study-level results and caveats: Because counts were too low, more than 15 rarely observed V segments, including chromosome 9 orphons, were excluded from the earlier analysis of around 590 of the donors. For the cohort, immune exposure information was limited to CMV serostatus. In both the original and validation cohorts, the classifier was reported to diagnose cytomegalovirus status with high specificity and sensitivity. A further reported finding was that TCR beta sequences accurately predicted the HLA-A and HLA-B alleles for most subjects in the first cohort. In this cohort, only TCR beta chains were sequenced, and detectable features were limited by the absence of alpha or paired-chain data. In a later analysis, the rate of TCR association differed among HLA loci, with DRB1 alleles having the most associated TCRs and HLA-C alleles having the fewest. A total of about 180 TCR beta chains were listed by the study as associated with cytomegalovirus. A cluster of highly shared sequence variants was judged likely to represent a technical artifact of the sequencing pipeline. Most TCR sequences were observed very rarely across donors, whereas some public TCRs were present in many individuals. A few of the identified cytomegalovirus-associated TCR beta chains were confirmed in vitro to be specific for cytomegalovirus antigens. In a later analysis, 16,951 TCR beta sequences were associated with specific HLA alleles at a false discovery rate of 0.05. In an earlier analysis of more than 500 of the donors, most TCR beta V segments appeared in productive rearrangements about 90% or about 30% of the time, broadly matching IMGT annotations. When HLA alleles, especially DR and DQ, strongly co-occurred, attributing TCR associations to individual alleles was difficult. In a later analysis, HLA-associated TCR beta chains showed more clonal expansion and lower generation probabilities than non-associated chains that were equally common. A later analysis reported that several top co-occurrence clusters appeared linked to parvovirus B19, influenza, CMV and Epstein-Barr virus. In a later analysis, most CMV-associated TCR beta chains were found to appear HLA-restricted, with HLA associations seemingly driven largely by CMV exposure. In a later genetic analysis, a missense DCLRE1C variant was associated with V-gene and J-gene trimming of TCR beta chains, and the association was replicated in an independent cohort. HLA typing was unavailable for some donors at each locus, so association tests used only the typed subset. Correlated functional status among segregating V segments might reflect linkage disequilibrium, but an unknown experimental factor could not be ruled out. According to a later genetic analysis, donors in an Asian-associated ancestry cluster had fewer N-insertions in productive TCRs than the approximately 700-donor mean. Roughly uniform sequencing depth across donors was assumed in presence/absence analyses, although this assumption may not hold. According to the authors, the approach could potentially be generalized to other disease states and immunological phenotypes. Some IMGT-functional V segments, including TRBV6-2 and TRBV6-3, could not be distinguished by the 87-base-pair reads and were therefore excluded.

A word on this clone: Its recognized antigen is unknown. Base qualities are not recorded, but no much larger clone differs from it by a single base.

The library was obtained by the immunoSEQ multiplex PCR assay. The multiplex PCR relied on a mix of 60 forward primers for TCR Vbeta segments and 13 reverse primers for TCR Jbeta segments. The CDR3 region of rearranged TCR beta genes was amplified from genomic DNA with a multiplex PCR assay. Amplified TCR beta libraries were sequenced as 87-base-pair reads on the Illumina HiSeq System. The original methods were these. In a later analysis, 77 million or so unique TCR beta chains were counted across the roughly 610 repertoires, and roughly 9.9 million of these chains were shared by at least two donors. Raw reads were error-corrected and collapsed into unique sequences with a nearest-neighbor algorithm that merged closely related sequences to remove PCR and sequencing errors. To assign V, D and J gene segments, CDR3 sequences were aligned to IMGT reference sequences. For a sequence to be retained, a match of at least six nucleotides to both a V gene segment and a J gene segment was required. Rearrangements were classified as productive when the CDR3 lacked stop codons and remained in frame with V and J, and all other rearrangements were classified as non-productive. CDR3 was defined by IMGT convention, running from the second conserved V-encoded cysteine to the conserved J-encoded phenylalanine. The earlier analysis of a few hundred of the donors excluded any sequence lacking an unambiguous match to a single V gene segment. In an earlier analysis of several hundred of the donors, V segments were called functional above 56.7% productive rearrangements and were called segregating when the between-donor standard deviation exceeded 5%. A statistical classification framework was built for diagnosing cytomegalovirus status from the catalog of TCR beta chain sequences. In a later analysis, V and J genes were assigned by comparing TCR nucleotide sequences against IMGT/GENE-DB human TR gene sequences. Using the TCRdist pipeline, a later analysis assigned CDR3 sequences along with most-parsimonious VDJ recombination scenarios. In a later analysis, each TCR beta chain was defined by its CDR3 amino acid sequence together with its V-gene family, and reads without a unique V-gene family were excluded. A later analysis removed 500 to 600 highly shared, low-generation-probability nucleotide sequences to deal with suspected cross-contamination and a sequencing artifact. In a later analysis, a clonal expansion index was calculated for each public chain from normalized within-repertoire ranks of inferred template counts. In a later analysis, generation probabilities were computed using a VDJ recombination model fitted to out-of-frame rearrangements, and the results were checked against IGoR. A later analysis scored TCR-TCR, TCR-HLA and TCR-CMV co-occurrence with hypergeometric tests, applying a repertoire-size bias correction to TCR pairs. In a later analysis, false discovery rates were estimated by permuting HLA or CMV assignments 20 times. In a later analysis, co-occurring TCRs were grouped using DBSCAN, with TCRdist sequence similarity added in when clustering inside HLA-allele-positive subsets. Repertoires with fewer than 30,000 or more than 120,000 public chains, plus five repertoires with anomalous nucleotide sharing, were excluded from co-occurrence clustering. In TCRdb, the immuneACCESS table is reduced to in-frame sequences with V and J assigned. These tables do not hold every clone; where another copy was compared, an unresolved V gene accounts for under half, and the others remain unexplained. D and trimming were read from the DNA, whereas the V and J calls and clone size are those reported in that table. The sample profile shows 170,000 or so clones; 80% to 90% of them were found once. The ten biggest clones cover approximately 2% of the sample.

The cohort consisted of more than 650 healthy bone marrow donors. Cohort members were all nominally healthy when sampled, although unrecorded immune exposures were likely present. The donor was CMV seronegative and was included in the group of 352 seronegative cohort members. A peripheral blood sample was provided by each donor, and peripheral blood mononuclear cells were used for TCR beta sequencing. Genomic DNA was extracted from the blood cell samples with the Qiagen DNeasy Blood Extraction Kit. Trimming at the junction amounts to 8 bases on V and 1 base on J, and the germline ends lie 10 bases apart. Including cysteine and phenylalanine, the CDR3 has 13 amino acids. Of the read, only the CDR3 DNA is kept; its 39 bases are in frame from base 1. The germline V gene provides CDR1 SGHAT and CDR2 FQNNGV.

The chain joins TRBV11-2 to TRBJ2-3, with no D gene named confidently. The sample was PBMCs. The receptor was isolated from a woman between 18 and 30 years old in good health and CMV-seronegative. The nucleotide sequence is given as TGTGCCAGCGGCCTCCAAGGCACAGATACGCAGTATTTT. Its translation reads: CASGLQGTDTQYF.